The 25 T cell receptor beta chains below all came from one sample that was sequenced in a study of siplizumab effects on memory and regulatory T cells. Some clones are missing from TCRdb's copy, which holds only in-frame ones; the method was immunoSEQ multiplex PCR. The data hold around 110,000 clones, with less than 95% observed a single time. Sequences were obtained from non-Treg CD4+ T cells sorted from blood. Every receptor here comes from a human donor in good health.

This clone was counted once. The chain is built from TRBV5-1 and TRBJ2-3; 8 bases fit TRBD2. J was trimmed by 6 bases and V by 0 bases; bases with no gene match: 3. The CDR3 is made up of 14 amino acids. Germline values: CDR1 SGHRS, CDR2 YFSETQ. CDR3 loop: CASSLEAGEDTQYF. The CDR3 nucleotides are TGCGCCAGCAGCTTGGAAGCGGGAGAGGATACGCAGTATTTT.

This sequence joins TRBV14 and TRBJ1-2; D gene uncertain. The CDR3 extends over 13 amino acids. Per the germline V gene, CDR1 is SGHDN and CDR2 is FVKESK. V gave up 4 bases and J gave up 8 bases, with 14 bases separating them. The CDR3 sequence: CASSRSGSEGYTF. CDR3 sequence (DNA): TGTGCCAGCAGCCGTAGTGGGTCGGAGGGCTACACCTTC.

The V call is TRBV19, the J call TRBJ2-5, with TRBD2 as a possible D gene (5 bases). Trimming stripped 3 bases from V and 4 bases from J, with 9 bases between. This CDR3 region has 13 residues. Germline-derived CDR1 and CDR2 are LNHDA and SQIVND (reference sequence). The CDR3 reads CASSINRGETQYF. In nucleotides, the CDR3 is TGTGCCAGTAGTATTAATCGGGGAGAGACCCAGTACTTC.

The chain couples TRBV7-2 to TRBJ2-3; no clear D. CDR1 and CDR2 from the germline V gene are SGHTA and FQGNSA. The CDR3 has 17 amino acids. Trimming took 1 base from V and 2 from J, leaving 16 bases between them. CDR3 in amino acids: CASSLGRLGSTTDTQYF. CDR3 bases: TGTGCCAGCAGCTTAGGGCGGTTGGGCAGCACCACAGATACGCAGTATTTT.

This chain links TRBV19 with TRBJ1-5; unclear D gene. The CDR3 is 12 amino acids. Germline V gene lookup returns CDR1 LNHDA and CDR2 SQIVND (reference sequence). Trimming removed 10 bases at V and 2 bases at J, with 9 bases between. CDR3 in amino acids: CATARGNQPQHF. The DNA of the CDR3 is TGTGCCACCGCCCGGGGCAATCAGCCCCAGCATTTT.

The J gene is TRBJ2-3, the V gene TRBV7-9, with D hard to call. The CDR3 runs 13 residues. V lost 5 bases to trimming and J lost 3 bases, with 9 bases between them. Germline assignment: CDR1 SEHNR and CDR2 FQNEAQ (reference sequence). The CDR3 is CASSEGWTDTQYF. CDR3 DNA: TGTGCCAGCAGCGAAGGCTGGACAGATACGCAGTATTTT.

The chain recombines TRBV4-2 with TRBJ2-5; D assignment may be TRBD1 or TRBD2 (5 bases each). V was pared by 0 bases and J by 9 bases, with 14 bases between. CDR1 and CDR2 (germline): LGHNA, YNFKEQ. The CDR3 runs 14 residues. This CDR3 is CASSQDKKLGAQYF. Here the CDR3 DNA reads TGTGCCAGCAGCCAAGATAAGAAGCTGGGGGCCCAGTACTTC.

V is TRBV2 and J is TRBJ1-5; maybe TRBD1 (6 bases). V was pared by 4 bases and J by 5 bases, with 9 bases between. From germline, CDR1 is SNHLY and CDR2 FYNNEI. The CDR3 is 13 residues long. DNA for the CDR3: TGTGCCAGCAGTGCAGGGGACTATCAGCCCCAGCATTTT. This gives the protein CASSAGDYQPQHF. Combining the CDR3 with reference TRBV2 and TRBJ1-5 gives the whole variable domain EPEVTQTPSHQVTQMGQEVILRCVPISNHLYFYWYRQILGQKVEFLVSFYNNEISEKSEIFDDQFSVERPDGSNFTLKIRSTKLEDSAMYFCASSAGDYQPQHFGDGTRLSIL.

The V gene is TRBV6-1, the J gene TRBJ2-3; 8 positions match TRBD2. Germline CDR1 and CDR2: MNHNS and SASEGT. The CDR3 sequence is 17 residues long. With 0 bases clipped from V and 5 bases from J, the junction kept 10 bases outside the gene matches. In DNA form, the CDR3 reads TGTGCCAGCAGTGAAGCGTTTTCGGGGGGGGCAGGAGATACGCAGTATTTT. Translation gives CASSEAFSGGAGDTQYF.

V is TRBV19 and J is TRBJ1-1, with no clear D. From germline, CDR1 is LNHDA and CDR2 SQIVND (reference sequence). Trimming took 1 base from V and 1 from J, leaving 7 bases between them. The CDR3 contains 14 residues. CDR3 bases: TGTGCCAGTAGTATAGCCGGGAAGAACACTGAAGCTTTCTTT. It translates to CASSIAGKNTEAFF.

Note on this clone: At the DNA level, this CDR3 is encoded by other sequences in the same sample as well. The chain employs TRBV5-4 and TRBJ2-7, with TRBD2 matching over 8 bases. The CDR3 is 17 amino acids. Trimming removed 4 bases from V and 5 bases from J; junction bases left unmatched: 17. Per the germline V gene, CDR1 is SGHNT and CDR2 is YYREEE (reference sequence). The CDR3 protein is CASSPPNRREVTDEQYF. CDR3 coding DNA: TGTGCCAGCAGCCCGCCGAACAGGCGGGAGGTTACAGACGAGCAGTACTTC.

The gene calls are TRBV4-1 and TRBJ2-5; the match to TRBD2 covers 9 bases. The length of the CDR3 is 17 residues. The V gene's germline CDR1 is MGHRA and CDR2 YSYEKL. J lost 0 bases, V lost 4 bases, and 9 bases had no gene match. CDR3: CASSPPRAGGYQETQYF. The CDR3 DNA reads TGCGCCAGCAGCCCTCCCCGGGCGGGGGGGTACCAAGAGACCCAGTACTTC.

The rearrangement uses TRBV15 and TRBJ2-1; 7 bases fit TRBD2. CDR1 and CDR2 (germline): LNHNV, YYDKDF (reference sequence). The CDR3 has 16 amino acids. V was pared by 0 bases and J by 8 bases, with 10 bases of the junction left unmatched. The chain's CDR3 is CATSRERYVTSYEQFF. The CDR3, as DNA: TGTGCCACCAGCAGAGAGCGGTACGTGACTAGCTATGAGCAGTTCTTC.

In DNA, the CDR3 is TGTGCCAGCAGCTTAGATAGTGGGGCGACGAACACCGGGGAGCTGTTTTTT. It encodes CASSLDSGATNTGELFF. V usage is TRBV11-3 and J usage is TRBJ2-2; a possible D gene is TRBD1 (5 bases). Germline CDR1 and CDR2: SGHNT and YENEEA. The CDR3 has 17 amino acids. Trimming removed 0 bases at V and 0 bases at J, with 11 bases between.

The V gene is TRBV14, the J gene TRBJ2-7; D perhaps matches TRBD1 (5 bases). This CDR3 contains 16 residues. Germline loops: CDR1 SGHDN, CDR2 FVKESK. V gave up 2 bases and J gave up 0 bases, with 14 bases separating them. The CDR3 spells CASSQRRQGYSYEQYF. The DNA of the CDR3 is TGTGCCAGCAGCCAAAGGCGGCAGGGATACTCCTACGAGCAGTACTTC.

The rearrangement joins TRBV2 to TRBJ1-1; TRBD1 matches 7 bases. The CDR3 is made up of 14 amino acids. CDR1 and CDR2 from the germline V gene are SNHLY and FYNNEI. V dropped 8 bases and J dropped 3; count of bases not matched to a gene: 9. CDR3 coding DNA: TGTGCCAGCGGGACAGAGGCAGGGTACACTGAAGCTTTCTTT. It codes for CASGTEAGYTEAFF.

The chain has TRBV19 and TRBJ2-7; D is unclear. There are 11 residues in the CDR3. V gave up 4 bases and J gave up 3 bases, with 4 bases separating them. In germline, CDR1 is LNHDA, CDR2 SQIVND (reference sequence). The DNA for the CDR3 is TGTGCCAGTAGTAATCGCTACGAGCAGTACTTC. Protein sequence: CASSNRYEQYF.

V and J are TRBV19 and TRBJ2-7; 9 positions match TRBD1. Trimming at V came to 3 bases and at J to 1 base, leaving 4 bases not matched to a gene. CDR1 and CDR2 from the germline V gene are LNHDA and SQIVND (reference sequence). The CDR3 loop spans 15 amino acids. The CDR3 is CASSIMDRGSYEQYF. In DNA, the CDR3 is TGTGCCAGTAGTATCATGGACAGGGGATCCTACGAGCAGTACTTC.

The genes are TRBV19 and TRBJ1-1; a possible D gene is TRBD1 (5 bases). The V gene lost 4 bases and the J gene lost 0 bases, with 24 bases spanning the gap. This CDR3 region has 19 residues. The germline CDR1 and CDR2 sequences are LNHDA and SQIVND (reference sequence). The CDR3 protein is CASSKRDGTTRAVNTEAFF. CDR3 sequence (DNA): TGTGCCAGTAGTAAACGGGACGGGACGACCAGGGCCGTGAACACTGAAGCTTTCTTT. Together with reference TRBV19 and TRBJ1-1, the CDR3 gives the full variable domain: DGGITQSPKYLFRKEGQNVTLSCEQNLNHDAMYWYRQDPGQGLRLIYYSQIVNDFQKGDIAEGYSVSREKKESFPLTVTSAQKNPTAFYLCASSKRDGTTRAVNTEAFFGQGTRLTVV.

The chain links TRBV5-1 to TRBJ1-5; tentatively, D is TRBD1 (6 bases). Deletions cut 2 bases from V and 4 bases from J, with 7 bases between. The germline V gene has CDR1 SGHRS and CDR2 YFSETQ. This CDR3 comprises 13 residues. The CDR3 region is CASSFTGNQPQHF. CDR3 nucleotide sequence: TGCGCCAGCAGCTTCACAGGGAATCAGCCCCAGCATTTT.

This rearrangement joins TRBV30 to TRBJ2-3; the match to TRBD2 covers 9 bases. This CDR3 is built from 14 residues. V lost 3 bases to trimming and J lost 6 bases; unmatched junction nucleotides: 7. Germline CDR1 is GTSNPN and CDR2 is SVGIG (reference sequence). This CDR3 reads CAWRALAGADTQYF. The CDR3 coding sequence is TGTGCCTGGAGGGCCTTAGCGGGAGCCGATACGCAGTATTTT.

This rearrangement joins TRBV28 to TRBJ2-5; TRBD1 or TRBD2 may be the D gene (5 bases each). The CDR3 contains 14 residues. V was clipped by 4 bases and J by 5 bases, with 14 bases between them. CDR1 is MDHEN and CDR2 is SYDVKM in the germline V gene. In DNA form, the CDR3 reads TGTGCCAGCAGTTCCCTTCGGGGCGGGGAGACCCAGTACTTC. Protein: CASSSLRGGETQYF.

The gene calls are TRBV18 and TRBJ1-4; a possible D gene is TRBD1 (5 bases). The CDR3 length is 16 residues. Germline CDR1 KGHSH, CDR2 LQKENI. V lost 2 bases, J lost 3 bases, and 13 bases lay in between. The DNA for the CDR3 is TGTGCCAGCTCACCAGGAACCTGGGGCTCTAATGAAAAACTGTTTTTT. The encoded protein is CASSPGTWGSNEKLFF.

The J gene is TRBJ2-7, the V gene TRBV6-5; 7 positions agree with TRBD1. The V and J ends lost 4 bases and 3 bases, in that order; junction bases with no gene match: 3. The CDR3 consists of 13 residues. The V gene's germline CDR1 is MNHEY and CDR2 SVGAGI. DNA of the CDR3: TGTGCCAGCAGTTCGGCAGGGGGCTACGAGCAGTACTTC. Translation: CASSSAGGYEQYF.

The rearrangement joins TRBV5-1 to TRBJ2-2; perhaps TRBD1 as D (5 bases). The CDR3 length is 16 residues. Germline V gene data show CDR1 as SGHRS and CDR2 as YFSETQ. The V and J ends lost 3 bases and 4 bases respectively, with 16 bases between them. CDR3 sequence (DNA): TGCGCCAGCAGCTCTGGAGTCCAGGGTGGCACCGGGGAGCTGTTTTTT. Protein: CASSSGVQGGTGELFF. Based on the CDR3 plus reference TRBV5-1 and TRBJ2-2, the full variable domain is KAGVTQTPRYLIKTRGQQVTLSCSPISGHRSVSWYQQTPGQGLQFLFEYFSETQRNKGNFPGRFSGRQFSNSRSEMNVSTLELGDSALYLCASSSGVQGGTGELFFGEGSRLTVL.